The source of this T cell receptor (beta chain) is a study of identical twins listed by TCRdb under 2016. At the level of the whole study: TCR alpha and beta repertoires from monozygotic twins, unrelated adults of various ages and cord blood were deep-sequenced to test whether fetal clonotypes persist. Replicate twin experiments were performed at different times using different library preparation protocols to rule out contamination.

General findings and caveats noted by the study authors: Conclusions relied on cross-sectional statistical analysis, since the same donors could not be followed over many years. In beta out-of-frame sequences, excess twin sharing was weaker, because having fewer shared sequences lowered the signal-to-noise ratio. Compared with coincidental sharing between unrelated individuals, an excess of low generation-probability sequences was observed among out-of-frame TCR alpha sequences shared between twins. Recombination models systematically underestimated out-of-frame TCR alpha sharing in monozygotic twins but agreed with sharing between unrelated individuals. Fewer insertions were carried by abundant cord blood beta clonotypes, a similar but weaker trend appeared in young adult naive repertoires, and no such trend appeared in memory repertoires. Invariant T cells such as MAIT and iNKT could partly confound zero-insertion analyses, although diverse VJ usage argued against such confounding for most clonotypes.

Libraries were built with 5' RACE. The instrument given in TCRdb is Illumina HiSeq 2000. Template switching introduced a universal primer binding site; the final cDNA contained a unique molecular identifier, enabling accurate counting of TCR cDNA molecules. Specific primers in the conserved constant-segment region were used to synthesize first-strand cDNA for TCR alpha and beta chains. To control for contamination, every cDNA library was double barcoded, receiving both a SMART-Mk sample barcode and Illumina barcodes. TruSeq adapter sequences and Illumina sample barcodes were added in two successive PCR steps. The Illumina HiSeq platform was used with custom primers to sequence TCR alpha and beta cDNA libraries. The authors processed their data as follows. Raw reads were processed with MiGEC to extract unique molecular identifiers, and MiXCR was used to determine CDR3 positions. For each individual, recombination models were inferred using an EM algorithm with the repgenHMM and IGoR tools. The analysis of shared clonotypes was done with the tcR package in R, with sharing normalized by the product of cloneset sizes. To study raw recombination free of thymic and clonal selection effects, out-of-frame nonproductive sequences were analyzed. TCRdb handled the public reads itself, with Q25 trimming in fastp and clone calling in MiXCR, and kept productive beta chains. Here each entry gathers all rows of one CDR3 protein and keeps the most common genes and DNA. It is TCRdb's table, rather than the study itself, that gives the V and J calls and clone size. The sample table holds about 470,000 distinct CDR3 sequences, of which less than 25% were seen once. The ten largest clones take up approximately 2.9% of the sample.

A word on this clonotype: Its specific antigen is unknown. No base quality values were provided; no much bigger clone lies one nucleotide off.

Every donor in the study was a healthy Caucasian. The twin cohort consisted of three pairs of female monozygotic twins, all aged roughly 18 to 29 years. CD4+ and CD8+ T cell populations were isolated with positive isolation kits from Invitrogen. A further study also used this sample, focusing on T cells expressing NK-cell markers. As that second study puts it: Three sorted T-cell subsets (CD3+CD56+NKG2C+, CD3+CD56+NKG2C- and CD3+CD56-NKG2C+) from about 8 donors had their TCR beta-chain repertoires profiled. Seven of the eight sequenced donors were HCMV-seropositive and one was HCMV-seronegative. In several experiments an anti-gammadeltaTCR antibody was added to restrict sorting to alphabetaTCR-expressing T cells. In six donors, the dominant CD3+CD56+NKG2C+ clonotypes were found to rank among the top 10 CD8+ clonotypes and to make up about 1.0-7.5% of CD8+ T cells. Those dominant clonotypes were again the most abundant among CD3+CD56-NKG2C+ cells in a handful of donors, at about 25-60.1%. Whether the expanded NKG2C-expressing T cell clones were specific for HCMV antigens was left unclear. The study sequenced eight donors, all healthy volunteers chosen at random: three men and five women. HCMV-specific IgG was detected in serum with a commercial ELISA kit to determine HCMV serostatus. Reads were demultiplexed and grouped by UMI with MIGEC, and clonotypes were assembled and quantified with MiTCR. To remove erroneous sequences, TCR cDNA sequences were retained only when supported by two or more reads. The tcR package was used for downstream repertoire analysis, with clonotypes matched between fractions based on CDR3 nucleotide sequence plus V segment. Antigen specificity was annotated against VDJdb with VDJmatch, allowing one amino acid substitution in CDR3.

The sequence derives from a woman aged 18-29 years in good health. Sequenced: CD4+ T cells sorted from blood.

The nucleotide sequence is TGTGCCAGCAGCCTCAGGGACCAGACGGGCTACACCTTC. It encodes CASSLRDQTGYTF. The chain was built from TRBV28 and TRBJ1-2, with TRBD1 perhaps the D gene, on 5 matching bases. V lost 6 bases and J lost 8 bases; the stretch between them is 16 bases long. There are 13 amino acids in the CDR3, from cysteine to phenylalanine inclusive. Solely the CDR3 DNA is kept, with 39 bases framed from the first base. Via the germline V gene, CDR1 is MDHEN and CDR2 SYDVKM.